The TCR beta chain described here comes from a study of cytomegalovirus exposure and HLA in healthy donors. Germline V gene sequence: CDR1 MRHNA, CDR2 SNTAGT. CDR3 length: 15 amino acids. V shed 4 bases, J shed 4 bases, and the junction held 3 bases outside the gene matches. General study results and limits: Within an earlier analysis, most TCR beta V segments proved productive either about 87% or about 30% of the time.

For this clone: Its antigen is still unknown.

While unrecorded immune exposures were likely, the donors were nominally healthy when sampled. PCR was performed using 60 Vbeta and 13 Jbeta primers. Data came from immunoSEQ multiplex PCR; TCRdb stores just in-frame clones and leaves some out. The sample comprises approximately 100,000 clones, over 75% of which are singletons, and about 5% rests with the top ten. This TCR was sampled from a woman under 30 in good health and CMV-seropositive. The specimen was PBMCs. The chain is built from TRBV6-4 and TRBJ2-1; 11 bases match TRBD2. The CDR3 nucleotides are TGTGCCAGCAGTGTCGGGACTAGCGGTTACAATGAGCAGTTCTTC. Translating it yields CASSVGTSGYNEQFF.